These 32 T cell receptor beta chains came from one sample sequenced in a study of PD-1 blockade in classical Hodgkin lymphoma. Some clones are missing from TCRdb's copy, which holds only in-frame ones; the method was immunoSEQ multiplex PCR. The repertoire holds about 23,000 clones, with 80% to 90% as singletons. Every patient was affected by relapse after autologous stem cell transplantation, while exposure to brentuximab vedotin was not uniform. Specimen: peripheral blood mononuclear cells (PBMCs), collected before the second cycle of nivolumab. The receptors originated from a human donor with classical Hodgkin lymphoma.

A few counts support this clone. This chain joins TRBV5-4 and TRBJ1-6; 8 bases line up with TRBD1. This CDR3 is built from 14 residues. With 5 bases clipped from V and 6 bases from J, the junction kept 4 bases outside the gene matches. CDR1 SGHNT and CDR2 YYREEE come from the germline V gene (reference sequence). CDR3: CASSFDRGNSPLHF. The CDR3, as DNA: TGTGCCAGCAGTTTTGACAGGGGTAATTCACCCCTCCACTTT.

This chain links TRBV6-5 with TRBJ2-2; D might be TRBD1 or TRBD2, each matching 5 bases. V dropped 5 bases and J dropped 6 bases, with 16 bases sitting between them. The CDR3 runs to 15 residues. Germline assignment: CDR1 MNHEY and CDR2 SVGAGI. CDR3 amino acids: CASSTGTMVAGELFF. The DNA of the CDR3 is TGTGCCAGCAGTACGGGGACGATGGTCGCCGGGGAGCTGTTTTTT.

The rearrangement joins TRBV29-1 to TRBJ2-5; 8 nucleotides line up with TRBD2. CDR3 length equals 13 residues. The germline V gene encodes CDR1 SQVTM and CDR2 ANQGSEA. J was trimmed by 1 base and V by 6 bases; bases with no gene match: 4. The CDR3 DNA is TGCAGCGTGGGGAGCGGGGGCCAAGAGACCCAGTACTTC. It specifies CSVGSGGQETQYF.

The chain carries TRBV28 and TRBJ2-2; 7 bases line up with TRBD1. The CDR3 is 17 amino acids. V lost 1 base and J lost 1; bases outside the gene matches: 6. Germline V gene lookup returns CDR1 MDHEN and CDR2 SYDVKM. The DNA of the CDR3 is TGTGCCAGCAGTTTATTTTGGACAGGAGAGAACACCGGGGAGCTGTTTTTT. Protein sequence: CASSLFWTGENTGELFF.

The J gene is TRBJ2-1, the V gene TRBV5-4; TRBD1 is a possible D gene (5 bases). The CDR3 is 16 amino acids. CDR1 is SGHNT, CDR2 YYREEE, per germline (reference sequence). Trimming cost V 0 bases and J 1 base, with 11 bases left between them. Written as DNA, the CDR3 is TGTGCCAGCAGCTTGGGGGGCGGATCTTCCTACAATGAGCAGTTCTTC. Protein: CASSLGGGSSYNEQFF.

This clone was counted a single time. The J gene is TRBJ2-5, the V gene TRBV5-4; D unresolved. CDR1 is SGHNT and CDR2 is YYREEE in the germline V gene (reference sequence). This CDR3 is 14 amino acids long. Trimming took 4 bases from V and 3 from J, leaving 13 bases between them. The CDR3 sequence is CASSIPGLEETQYF. The CDR3 DNA follows: TGTGCCAGCAGCATCCCCGGGCTGGAAGAGACCCAGTACTTC.

This clone was seen just once. This chain uses TRBV7-9 with TRBJ2-7; tentative D call: TRBD1 (5 bases). The V and J ends lost 5 bases and 0 bases respectively, with 11 bases between them. Germline CDR1 reads SEHNR; CDR2 reads FQNEAQ (reference sequence). The CDR3 has 14 amino acids. CDR3 in amino acids: CASSPRTSSYEQYF. CDR3 DNA sequence: TGTGCCAGCAGCCCGCGGACAAGCTCCTACGAGCAGTACTTC.

The chain joins TRBV7-2 to TRBJ1-3, with a tentative D call TRBD1 (5 bases). The CDR3 covers 17 residues. CDR1 is SGHTA, CDR2 FQGNSA, per germline. Trimming took 2 bases from V and 2 from J, leaving 16 bases between them. Here the CDR3 reads CASSLSPTGRAGNTIYF. The CDR3 DNA follows: TGTGCCAGCAGCTTATCCCCGACGGGCAGGGCTGGAAACACCATATATTTT.

This clone was detected a few times. The chain recombines TRBV9 with TRBJ2-3; a weak D match, TRBD2 (6 bases). The V gene's germline CDR1 is SGDLS and CDR2 YYNGEE. CDR3 length equals 14 residues. Trimming took off 3 bases at V and 4 bases at J, with 12 bases between the two ends. The CDR3 sequence is CASSAGGGPDTQYF. CDR3 coding DNA: TGTGCCAGCAGCGCCGGGGGAGGCCCAGATACGCAGTATTTT.

This clone was detected only a few times. The chain combines TRBV5-1 with TRBJ2-5; 11 bases fit TRBD2. After removal of 3 bases from V and 2 bases from J, the junction contained 6 bases not matched to a gene. The CDR3 is made up of 16 amino acids. Germline CDR1 is SGHRS and CDR2 is YFSETQ. Here the CDR3 reads CASSWGPSGGQETQYF. The CDR3 DNA is TGCGCCAGCAGCTGGGGTCCTAGCGGGGGGCAAGAGACCCAGTACTTC.

V usage is TRBV2 and J usage is TRBJ2-2; tentatively, D is TRBD2 (5 bases). The V end was cut by 2 bases, the J end by 1 base, with 14 bases between. CDR3 length: 17 amino acids. The germline V gene encodes CDR1 SNHLY and CDR2 FYNNEI. CDR3 DNA sequence: TGTGCCAGCAGTGAACCGGGGTTGTCAAAGAACACCGGGGAGCTGTTTTTT. This codes for CASSEPGLSKNTGELFF.

The chain has TRBV28 and TRBJ1-1; TRBD1 aligns across 8 bases. CDR1 is MDHEN and CDR2 is SYDVKM in the germline V gene. There are 14 residues in the CDR3. The junction had 4 bases not matched to a gene; V was cut back by 3 bases and J by 4 bases. The CDR3 bases are TGTGCCAGCAGTTTTCAGGGGGCGACCACTGAAGCTTTCTTT. Translation: CASSFQGATTEAFF.

V gene TRBV5-6 combines with J gene TRBJ2-7; maybe TRBD1 (5 bases). CDR1 is SGHDT, CDR2 YYEEEE, per germline. The V and J ends lost 1 base and 3 bases respectively, with 14 bases between them. This CDR3 has 15 residues. In nucleotides, the CDR3 is TGTGCCAGCAGCTTGATCCCAGGGCCTCTCTACGAGCAGTACTTC. This sequence encodes CASSLIPGPLYEQYF. Looking up the rest from reference TRBV5-6 and TRBJ2-7 gives the full variable domain: DAGVTQSPTHLIKTRGQQVTLRCSPKSGHDTVSWYQQALGQGPQFIFQYYEEEERQRGNFPDRFSGHQFPNYSSELNVNALLLGDSALYLCASSLIPGPLYEQYFGPGTRLTVT.

This chain uses TRBV5-1 with TRBJ2-2, with D uncertain. The germline V gene encodes CDR1 SGHRS and CDR2 YFSETQ. V was shortened by 0 bases and J by 2 bases, with 8 bases between the two germline ends. The CDR3 runs to 15 residues. The CDR3 sequence is CASSLGVANTGELFF. The CDR3 DNA reads as TGCGCCAGCAGCTTGGGGGTGGCCAACACCGGGGAGCTGTTTTTT.

The rearrangement uses TRBV6-5 and TRBJ1-5, with 8 positions matching TRBD1. The CDR3 consists of 14 residues. CDR1 and CDR2 (germline): MNHEY, SVGAGI. Trimming cost V 5 bases and J 7 bases; bases outside gene matches: 7. CDR3 protein: CASSHGQGGQPQHF. Written as DNA, the CDR3 is TGTGCCAGCAGTCACGGACAGGGCGGCCAGCCCCAGCATTTT.

This chain joins TRBV9 and TRBJ2-1; 7 bases fit TRBD1. J lost 5 bases, V lost 3 bases, and 8 bases had no gene match. Per germline, CDR1 SGDLS and CDR2 YYNGEE. This CDR3 comprises 15 residues. Here the CDR3 DNA reads TGTGCCAGCAGCGCCCGAACAGGGGTAAACAATGAGCAGTTCTTC. It encodes CASSARTGVNNEQFF. The full variable domain, in which reference TRBV9 and TRBJ2-1 provide the parts outside the CDR3, is DSGVTQTPKHLITATGQRVTLRCSPRSGDLSVYWYQQSLDQGLQFLIQYYNGEERAKGNILERFSAQQFPDLHSELNLSSLELGDSALYFCASSARTGVNNEQFFGPGTRLTVL.

This clone was found a few times. The rearrangement uses TRBV2 and TRBJ2-7; 9 bases fit TRBD1. The CDR3 totals 12 residues. After removal of 7 bases from V and 3 bases from J, the junction contained 1 base not matched to a gene. Germline values: CDR1 SNHLY, CDR2 FYNNEI. CDR3 residues: CASKDRGYEQYF. The CDR3 DNA sequence: TGTGCCAGCAAGGACAGGGGCTACGAGCAGTACTTC.

V gene TRBV7-2 combines with J gene TRBJ1-5, with a tentative D call TRBD1 (6 bases). Trimming cost V 5 bases and J 2 bases, with 16 bases left between them. Germline CDR1 reads SGHTA; CDR2 reads FQGNSA. CDR3 size: 16 residues. The CDR3 DNA sequence: TGTGCCAGCAGCCCCTGGGGGGGCGGAGGCAATCAGCCCCAGCATTTT. It is translated as CASSPWGGGGNQPQHF.

V usage is TRBV19 and J usage is TRBJ2-2; D unclear. The CDR3 totals 15 residues. The V gene's germline CDR1 is LNHDA and CDR2 SQIVND (reference sequence). The germline V and J ends were trimmed by 5 bases and 3 bases, with 13 bases remaining between them. This CDR3 is CASSFRVDDTGELFF. DNA for the CDR3: TGTGCCAGTAGTTTCCGGGTAGATGACACCGGGGAGCTGTTTTTT.

The V call is TRBV11-2, the J call TRBJ1-1; D is possibly TRBD1 (6 bases). Trimming took 6 bases from V and 3 from J, leaving 17 bases between them. The CDR3 contains 15 residues. Germline V gives CDR1 SGHAT, CDR2 FQNNGV. CDR3 loop: CASRPITGKDTEAFF. CDR3 bases: TGTGCCAGCAGGCCCATCACAGGGAAGGACACTGAAGCTTTCTTT.

The chain combines TRBV7-9 with TRBJ2-1; TRBD1 aligns across 9 bases. The germline CDR1 and CDR2 sequences are SEHNR and FQNEAQ (reference sequence). The CDR3 consists of 18 residues. The V and J ends lost 5 bases and 5 bases, in that order; junction bases with no gene match: 16. The DNA for the CDR3 is TGTGCCAGCAGCCCGACTGGACAGGGGCGGAGGGTCAACAATGAGCAGTTCTTC. Translated, it gives CASSPTGQGRRVNNEQFF.

The chain links TRBV6-1 to TRBJ2-1, with TRBD1 matching 8 bases. J gave up 7 bases and V 6 bases, and 5 bases lay outside the gene matches. The CDR3 is 13 residues long. Per the germline V gene, CDR1 is MNHNS and CDR2 is SASEGT. In DNA, the CDR3 is TGTGCCAGCAGCTGGGACAGGCAGAATGAGCAGTTCTTC. It codes for CASSWDRQNEQFF.

In DNA form, the CDR3 reads TGTGCCAGCAGCGCAGGGCTCGCCATGAACACTGAAGCTTTCTTT. Protein sequence: CASSAGLAMNTEAFF. The gene calls are TRBV9 and TRBJ1-1; D is perhaps TRBD1 (5 bases). This CDR3 spans 15 amino acids. Germline V gene data show CDR1 as SGDLS and CDR2 as YYNGEE. The ends were cut back, 3 bases at V and 0 bases at J, with 12 bases in the middle.

This chain joins TRBV9 and TRBJ1-6; TRBD1 matches 10 bases. This CDR3 contains 14 residues. CDR1 is SGDLS, CDR2 YYNGEE, per germline. J gave up 6 bases and V 3 bases, and 0 bases lay outside the gene matches. CDR3 nucleotide sequence: TGTGCCAGCAGCGGGACAGGGGGTAATTCACCCCTCCACTTT. Translating it yields CASSGTGGNSPLHF.

This clone was picked up a small number of times. V is TRBV7-2 and J is TRBJ2-5; D is undetermined. Germline lookup yields CDR1 SGHTA and CDR2 FQGNSA. The V gene lost 1 base and the J gene lost 7 bases, with 4 bases spanning the gap. The CDR3 has 11 amino acids. The CDR3 loop reads CASSLVRTQYF. The CDR3 DNA sequence: TGTGCCAGCAGCTTAGTGAGGACCCAGTACTTC.

This rearrangement joins TRBV14 to TRBJ1-5; D not resolved. The CDR3 consists of 13 residues. Germline V CDR1 and CDR2: SGHDN, FVKESK. The germline V and J ends were trimmed by 0 bases and 4 bases, with 4 bases remaining between them. For the CDR3, the DNA is TGTGCCAGCAGCCAAGAGAATAATCAGCCCCAGCATTTT. It translates to CASSQENNQPQHF.

This clone was observed a handful of times. V and J are TRBV19 and TRBJ2-5; no firm D call. V was clipped by 1 base and J by 4 bases, with 4 bases between them. The CDR3 is 12 amino acids. Germline CDR1 reads LNHDA; CDR2 reads SQIVND (reference sequence). CDR3: CASSIVVETQYF. CDR3 nucleotides: TGTGCCAGTAGTATAGTAGTAGAGACCCAGTACTTC.

CDR3 DNA: TGTGCCAGCAGCTTGCAGGGGACCGGGGAGCTGTTTTTT. It specifies CASSLQGTGELFF. The rearrangement uses TRBV5-5 and TRBJ2-2; D might be TRBD1 (6 bases). V was trimmed by 1 base and J by 5 bases, leaving 6 bases between them. The CDR3 runs 13 residues. Germline V CDR1 and CDR2: SGHKS, YYEKEE (reference sequence). The full variable domain, with the rest looked up from reference TRBV5-5 and TRBJ2-2, is DAGVTQSPTHLIKTRGQQVTLRCSPISGHKSVSWYQQVLGQGPQFIFQYYEKEERGRGNFPDRFSARQFPNYSSELNVNALLLGDSALYLCASSLQGTGELFFGEGSRLTVL.

This chain uses TRBV5-1 with TRBJ2-7; D is possibly TRBD1 (5 bases). Trimming took 6 bases from V and 3 from J, leaving 16 bases between them. In germline, CDR1 is SGHRS, CDR2 YFSETQ. CDR3 length: 14 residues. The CDR3 DNA reads as TGCGCCAGCACCCCCCTCGGACACAGCTACGAGCAGTACTTC. The encoded protein is CASTPLGHSYEQYF.

This clone was seen more than once but under ten times. V usage is TRBV5-8 and J usage is TRBJ1-1, with no clear D. Germline loops: CDR1 SGHTS, CDR2 YDEGEE. The CDR3 runs 14 residues. With 2 bases removed from V and 0 bases from J, the gap between germline ends came to 8 bases. The CDR3 spells CASSFFSMNTEAFF. The CDR3 DNA sequence: TGTGCCAGCAGCTTCTTCAGCATGAACACTGAAGCTTTCTTT. Together with reference TRBV5-8 and TRBJ1-1, the CDR3 gives the full variable domain: EAGVTQSPTHLIKTRGQQATLRCSPISGHTSVYWYQQALGLGLQFLLWYDEGEERNRGNFPPRFSGRQFPNYSSELNVNALELEDSALYLCASSFFSMNTEAFFGQGTRLTVV.

V is TRBV6-5 and J is TRBJ1-1; no reliable D call. Trimming left V 4 bases short and J 0 bases short, with 6 bases between. There are 13 residues in the CDR3. Germline V gene lookup returns CDR1 MNHEY and CDR2 SVGAGI. CDR3 bases: TGTGCCAGCAGTTCCCAATTGAACACTGAAGCTTTCTTT. This codes for CASSSQLNTEAFF.

The J gene is TRBJ2-5, the V gene TRBV28; the D gene is possibly TRBD1 (7 bases). Trimming left V 3 bases short and J 5 bases short, with 16 bases between. CDR3 length: 15 amino acids. The germline V gene has CDR1 MDHEN and CDR2 SYDVKM. The DNA for the CDR3 is TGTGCCAGCAGTTTTGGCAGGGGGAGGTTGGAGACCCAGTACTTC. Translating it yields CASSFGRGRLETQYF.